The clone carrying this TCR beta chain was seen ten or more times. Read data end 3 residues before the CDR3 end; the end is taken from the germline J gene. V lost 5 bases, J lost 0 bases, and 10 bases lay in between. CDR1 SGHTA and CDR2 FQGNSA come from the germline V gene. The CDR3 has 14 residues. Method: immunoSEQ multiplex PCR; TCRdb's copy keeps in-frame clones and lacks some. Observed are about 81,000 clones, no singletons, with the top ten taking around 0.8%. This entry is derived from a study of T cell clonality in common variable immunodeficiency. The chain joins TRBV7-2 to TRBJ1-2; TRBD1 is a possible D gene (6 bases). The TCR was taken from a person between 18 and 69 years old in good health. Sequenced material: peripheral blood mononuclear cells. The sequenced CDR3 bases are TGTGCCAGCAGCCCTAGGACAGCTAACTATGGC. Translation: CASSPRTANYG. The CDR3 in its entirety is CASSPRTANYGYTF. Filled out from reference TRBV7-2 and TRBJ1-2, the complete variable domain reads GAGVSQSPSNKVTEKGKDVELRCDPISGHTALYWYRQSLGQGLEFLIYFQGNSAPDKSGLPSDRFSAERTGGSVSTLTIQRTQQEDSAVYLCASSPRTANYGYTFGSGTRLTVV.